This T cell receptor beta chain was identified during a study of identical twins. Overall study results and limits: The models systematically underestimated how much out-of-frame TCR alpha was shared in monozygotic twins. Insertions were fewer in abundant cord blood beta clonotypes, whereas memory repertoires showed none of this pattern. The study found excess low generation probability among twin-shared out-of-frame alpha sequences.

In this sample, this clonotype turned up many times. Its antigen is unknown. The CDR3 totals 13 residues. The V gene's germline CDR1 is DFQATT and CDR2 SNEGSKA (reference sequence). Trimming pared 3 bases from V and 2 bases from J, leaving 10 bases between. TCRdb independently ran MiXCR on the 5' RACE reads; one entry per CDR3 protein. The data hold some 690,000 distinct CDR3 sequences, with roughly 20% observed a single time. These data were likewise used in another study, on T cells expressing NK-cell markers.

Sequencing input: PBMCs. V gene TRBV20-1 combines with J gene TRBJ1-1; the D is unclear. The TCR was taken from a woman between 18 and 29 years old in good health. The DNA of the CDR3 is TGCAGTGCTAGTGCACACCATAACACTGAAGCTTTCTTT. It is translated as CSASAHHNTEAFF.